This T cell receptor (beta chain) was observed in a study of beta chain features in type 1 diabetes. Study in general: All samples yielded 107,917,701 examined sorted cells.

J gave up 7 bases and V 6 bases, and 5 bases lay outside the gene matches. The CDR3 is 13 amino acids. Germline V gene data show CDR1 as MNHNY and CDR2 as SVGAGI (reference sequence). The authors reverse transcribed all of the isolated RNA, so sequencing captured expressed TCRB transcripts. Assay: immunoSEQ multiplex PCR; the TCRdb copy retains only in-frame clones and omits some. Of 810,000 or so clones in the sample, 15% to 20% were seen once. This sequence originates from a woman in her late teens or twenties in good health. The genes are TRBV6-6 and TRBJ2-1; 8 nucleotides agree with TRBD1. The sample comprised naive CD4+ T cells from blood. CDR3 in amino acids: CASRPTGGNEQFF. The CDR3 DNA reads as TGTGCCAGCAGACCTACAGGGGGAAATGAGCAGTTCTTC.